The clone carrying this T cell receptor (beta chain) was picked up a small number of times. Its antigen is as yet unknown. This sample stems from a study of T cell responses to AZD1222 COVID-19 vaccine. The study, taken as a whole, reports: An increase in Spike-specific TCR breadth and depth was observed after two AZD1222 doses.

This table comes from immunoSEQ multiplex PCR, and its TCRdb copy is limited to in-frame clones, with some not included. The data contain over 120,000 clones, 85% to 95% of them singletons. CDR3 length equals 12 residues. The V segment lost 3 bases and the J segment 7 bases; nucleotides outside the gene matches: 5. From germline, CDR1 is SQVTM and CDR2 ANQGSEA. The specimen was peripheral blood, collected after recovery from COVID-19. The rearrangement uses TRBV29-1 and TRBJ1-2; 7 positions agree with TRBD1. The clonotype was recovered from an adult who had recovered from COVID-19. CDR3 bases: TGCAGCGTTGAGGGCCAGGGGGGTGGCTACACCTTC. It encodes CSVEGQGGGYTF.